This T cell receptor beta chain derives from a study of blood T cell repertoires in COVID-19. In the study overall: COVID-19 samples, acute and convalescent, were from the United States, Italy and Spain.

Using immunoSEQ multiplex PCR, the repertoire was profiled, and TCRdb retains in-frame clones only, with some absent. The table records under 300,000 clones, roughly 80% of them present only once. The CDR3 runs 17 residues. The germline V gene has CDR1 PRHDT and CDR2 FYEKMQ (reference sequence). Trimming pared 3 bases from V and 2 bases from J, leaving 20 bases between. The clonotype was recovered from a young woman with acute or convalescent COVID-19. This chain connects TRBV13 to TRBJ2-7; TRBD2 might be the D (6 bases). Material: peripheral blood. For the CDR3, the DNA is TGTGCCAGCAGCTTTACCCAGGGCCAGACTAGGACCTACGAGCAGTACTTC. Translated: CASSFTQGQTRTYEQYF.